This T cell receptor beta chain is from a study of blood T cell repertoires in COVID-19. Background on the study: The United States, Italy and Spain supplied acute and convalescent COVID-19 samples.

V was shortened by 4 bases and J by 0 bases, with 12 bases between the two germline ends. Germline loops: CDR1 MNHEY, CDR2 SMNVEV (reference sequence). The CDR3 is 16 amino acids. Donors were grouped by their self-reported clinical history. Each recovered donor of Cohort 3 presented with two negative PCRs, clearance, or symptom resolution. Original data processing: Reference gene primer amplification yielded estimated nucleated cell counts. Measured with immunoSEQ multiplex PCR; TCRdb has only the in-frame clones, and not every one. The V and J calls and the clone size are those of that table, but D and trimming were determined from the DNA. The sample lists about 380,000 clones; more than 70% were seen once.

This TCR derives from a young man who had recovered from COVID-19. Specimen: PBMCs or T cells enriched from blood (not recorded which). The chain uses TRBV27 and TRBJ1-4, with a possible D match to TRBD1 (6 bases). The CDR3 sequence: CASSYGQTATNEKLFF. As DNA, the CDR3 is TGTGCCAGCAGTTATGGACAGACGGCAACTAATGAAAAACTGTTTTTT. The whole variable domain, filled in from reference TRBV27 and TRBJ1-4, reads EAQVTQNPRYLITVTGKKLTVTCSQNMNHEYMSWYRQDPGLGLRQIYYSMNVEVTDKGDVPEGYKVSRKEKRNFPLILESPSPNQTSLYFCASSYGQTATNEKLFFGSGTQLSVL.